Included here is one TCR beta chain sequence, with context. Its matching antigen is unknown. The CDR3 runs 15 residues. Germline V gene sequence: CDR1 MNHNS, CDR2 SASEGT. The V gene end was trimmed by 6 bases and the J gene end by 2 bases; junction bases not matched to a gene: 7. Produced via immunoSEQ multiplex PCR; TCRdb's table is partial and in-frame only. Of some 30,000 clones in the sample, about 89% were seen once. The entry originates in a study of T cells in narcolepsy. Findings and limits, study-wide: Blood of same and different patients, but not healthy controls, reportedly held recurring autoreactive clonotypes. Same-patient CSF and blood CD4+ T cell clonotypes included HCRT-specific and TRIB2-specific autoreactive ones. Some memory CD4+ repertoires had no autoreactive clone sequences.

Sequenced sample: memory (CD45RA-) CD4+ T cells from blood. The TCR originated in a human donor in good health. The chain links TRBV6-1 to TRBJ2-3, with 8 bases identical to TRBD1. For the CDR3, the DNA is TGTGCCAGCAGCCCCGGGACAGGAGTCACAGATACGCAGTATTTT. Translating it yields CASSPGTGVTDTQYF.